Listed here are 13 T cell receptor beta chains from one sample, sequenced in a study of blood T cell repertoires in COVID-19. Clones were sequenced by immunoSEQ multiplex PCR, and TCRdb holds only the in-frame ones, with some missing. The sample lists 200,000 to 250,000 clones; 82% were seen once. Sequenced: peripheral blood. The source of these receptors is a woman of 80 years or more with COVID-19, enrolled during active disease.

CDR3 bases: TGTGCCAGCAGCCAGGGGCTCCGATCGCAGTATTTT. It yields the protein CASSQGLRSQYF. This chain connects TRBV3-1 (or the pseudogene TRBV3-2) to TRBJ2-3; D perhaps matches TRBD1 (5 bases). Germline V gene data show CDR1 as LGHDT and CDR2 as YNNKEL (reference sequence). This CDR3 is built from 12 residues. V was trimmed by 3 bases and J by 10 bases, leaving 11 bases between them.

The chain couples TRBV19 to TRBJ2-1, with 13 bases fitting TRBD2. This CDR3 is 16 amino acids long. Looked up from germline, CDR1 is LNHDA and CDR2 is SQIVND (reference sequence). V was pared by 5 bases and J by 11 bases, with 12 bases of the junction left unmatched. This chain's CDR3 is CASSGAGTSGIRKQFF. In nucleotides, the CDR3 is TGTGCCAGTAGTGGAGCCGGGACTAGCGGGATAAGGAAGCAGTTCTTC.

CDR3 sequence reads: CASSESRSGGTDTQYF. The CDR3 region has the DNA TGCGCCAGCAGTGAGTCTCGGTCAGGGGGCACAGATACGCAGTATTTT. The chain couples TRBV10-1 to TRBJ2-3; TRBD1 might be the D (6 bases). V lost 0 bases to trimming and J lost 1 base, with 11 bases between them. The CDR3 length is 16 residues. Germline V gene sequence: CDR1 WNHNN, CDR2 SYGVQD (reference sequence).

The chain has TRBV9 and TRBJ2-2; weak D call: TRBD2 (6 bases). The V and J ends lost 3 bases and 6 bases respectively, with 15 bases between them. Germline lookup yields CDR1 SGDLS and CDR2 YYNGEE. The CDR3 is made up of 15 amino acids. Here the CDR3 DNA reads TGTGCCAGCAGCGCTCCGACTAGTATGGCCGGGGAGCTGTTTTTT. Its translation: CASSAPTSMAGELFF.

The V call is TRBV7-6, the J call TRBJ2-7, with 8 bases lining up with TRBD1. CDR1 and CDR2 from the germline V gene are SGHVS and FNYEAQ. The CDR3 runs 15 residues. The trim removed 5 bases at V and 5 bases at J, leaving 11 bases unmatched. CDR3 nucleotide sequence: TGTGCCAGCAGCCCCCCCAGGACAGGGACTCACGAGCAGTACTTC. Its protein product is CASSPPRTGTHEQYF.

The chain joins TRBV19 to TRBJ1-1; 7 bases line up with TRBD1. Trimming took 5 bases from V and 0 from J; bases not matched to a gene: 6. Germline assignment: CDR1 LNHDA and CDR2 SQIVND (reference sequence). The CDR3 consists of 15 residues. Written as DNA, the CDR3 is TGTGCCAGTAGTCGAGCCGGGACAGTGAACACTGAAGCTTTCTTT. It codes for CASSRAGTVNTEAFF.

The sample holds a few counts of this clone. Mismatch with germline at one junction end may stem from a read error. Written as DNA, the CDR3 is TGTGCCAGCAGTCCCCTAGACAGGGGCATGTGGTTC. Amino acid sequence: CASSPLDRGMWF. The gene calls are TRBV28 and TRBJ2-7, with 8 bases identical to TRBD1. Germline CDR1 and CDR2: MDHEN and SYDVKM. The CDR3 is made up of 12 amino acids. Filled out from reference TRBV28 and TRBJ2-7, the complete variable domain reads DVKVTQSSRYLVKRTGEKVFLECVQDMDHENMFWYRQDPGLGLRLIYFSYDVKMKEKGDIPEGYSVSREKKERFSLILESASTNQTSMYLCASSPLDRGMWFGPGTRLTVT.

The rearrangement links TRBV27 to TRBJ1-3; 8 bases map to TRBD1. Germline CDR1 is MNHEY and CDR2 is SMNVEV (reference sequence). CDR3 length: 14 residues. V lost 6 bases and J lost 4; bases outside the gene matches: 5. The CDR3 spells CASRGQATGNTIYF. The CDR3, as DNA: TGTGCCAGCAGGGGACAGGCCACCGGAAACACCATATATTTT.

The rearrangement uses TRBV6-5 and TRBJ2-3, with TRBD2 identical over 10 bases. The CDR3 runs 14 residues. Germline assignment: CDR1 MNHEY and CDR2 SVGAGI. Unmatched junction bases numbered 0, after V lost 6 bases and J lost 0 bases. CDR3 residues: CASRTSGSTDTQYF. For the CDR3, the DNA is TGTGCCAGCAGGACTAGCGGGAGCACAGATACGCAGTATTTT.

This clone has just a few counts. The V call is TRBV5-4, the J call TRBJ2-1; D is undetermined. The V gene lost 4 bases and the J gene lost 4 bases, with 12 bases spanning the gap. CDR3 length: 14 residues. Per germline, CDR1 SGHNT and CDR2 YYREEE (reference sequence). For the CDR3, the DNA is TGTGCCAGCAGCCTGGCCCAAAAATACAATGAGCAGTTCTTC. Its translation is CASSLAQKYNEQFF.

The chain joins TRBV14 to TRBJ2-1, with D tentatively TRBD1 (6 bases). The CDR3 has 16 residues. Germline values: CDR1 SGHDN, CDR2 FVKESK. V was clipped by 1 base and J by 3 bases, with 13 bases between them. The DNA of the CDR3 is TGTGCCAGCAGCCAAGCGGACAGAGTTCACTACAATGAGCAGTTCTTC. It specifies CASSQADRVHYNEQFF. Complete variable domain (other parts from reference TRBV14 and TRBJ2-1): EAGVTQFPSHSVIEKGQTVTLRCDPISGHDNLYWYRRVMGKEIKFLLHFVKESKQDESGMPNNRFLAERTGGTYSTLKVQPAELEDSGVYFCASSQADRVHYNEQFFGPGTRLTVL.

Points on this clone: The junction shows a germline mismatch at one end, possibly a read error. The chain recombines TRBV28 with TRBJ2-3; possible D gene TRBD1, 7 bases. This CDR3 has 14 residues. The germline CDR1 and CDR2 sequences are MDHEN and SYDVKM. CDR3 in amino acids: CTSSRQGGWDTQYF. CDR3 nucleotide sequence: TGTACCAGCTCCAGACAGGGAGGCTGGGATACGCAGTATTTT.

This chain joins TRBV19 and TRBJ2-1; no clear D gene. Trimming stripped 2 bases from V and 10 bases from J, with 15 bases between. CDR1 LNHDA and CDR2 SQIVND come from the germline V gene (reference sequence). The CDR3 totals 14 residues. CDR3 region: CASSISLRQAEQFF. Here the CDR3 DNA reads TGTGCCAGTAGTATATCCCTCCGGCAGGCCGAGCAGTTCTTC.